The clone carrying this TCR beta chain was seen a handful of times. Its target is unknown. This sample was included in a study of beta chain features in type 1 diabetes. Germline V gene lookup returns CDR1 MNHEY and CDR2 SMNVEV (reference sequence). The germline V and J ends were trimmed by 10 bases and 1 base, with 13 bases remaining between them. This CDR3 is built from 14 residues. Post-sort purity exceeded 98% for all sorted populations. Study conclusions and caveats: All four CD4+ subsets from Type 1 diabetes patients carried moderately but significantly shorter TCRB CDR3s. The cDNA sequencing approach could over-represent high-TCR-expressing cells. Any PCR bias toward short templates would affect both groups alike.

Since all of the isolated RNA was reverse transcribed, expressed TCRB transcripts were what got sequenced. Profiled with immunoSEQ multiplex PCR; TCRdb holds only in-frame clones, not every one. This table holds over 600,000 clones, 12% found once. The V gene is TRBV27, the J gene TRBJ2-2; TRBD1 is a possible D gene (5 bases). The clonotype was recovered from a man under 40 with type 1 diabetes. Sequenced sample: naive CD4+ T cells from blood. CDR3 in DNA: TGTGCCACGTCCTTGACAGAGAACACCGGGGAGCTGTTTTTT. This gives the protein CATSLTENTGELFF.